This TCR beta chain was observed in a study of shared clonotypes between healthy human individuals. Overall study: Each donor's CD8 memory used one plate, CD8 naive two, each CD4 subset three.

Original data processing: Filtering differed because ImmunoSEQ produced junction-only sequences that carried no quality scores. TCRdb's copy holds only in-frame clones and misses some; the assay was immunoSEQ multiplex PCR. Clone size and V and J calls were adopted from that table, with D and trimming inferred from the DNA. The table shows more than 1 million clones, with approximately 78% occurring only once. The sequenced sample consisted of memory CD4+ T cells from PBMCs. Subset described: CD45RA-negative fraction. The TCR was taken from a man younger than 30 in good health. Some clones in this sample may be carry-over from other donors' samples.

CDR3 loop: CASSYGTSLIPAYEQYF. The DNA of the CDR3 is TGTGCCAGCAGCTACGGGACTAGCCTAATACCAGCCTACGAGCAGTACTTC. The chain carries TRBV14 and TRBJ2-7; 9 positions match TRBD2. The V and J ends lost 5 bases and 2 bases, in that order; junction bases with no gene match: 13. CDR1 is SGHDN, CDR2 FVKESK, per germline. There are 17 residues in the CDR3. Complete variable domain (other parts from reference TRBV14 and TRBJ2-7): EAGVTQFPSHSVIEKGQTVTLRCDPISGHDNLYWYRRVMGKEIKFLLHFVKESKQDESGMPNNRFLAERTGGTYSTLKVQPAELEDSGVYFCASSYGTSLIPAYEQYFGPGTRLTVT.